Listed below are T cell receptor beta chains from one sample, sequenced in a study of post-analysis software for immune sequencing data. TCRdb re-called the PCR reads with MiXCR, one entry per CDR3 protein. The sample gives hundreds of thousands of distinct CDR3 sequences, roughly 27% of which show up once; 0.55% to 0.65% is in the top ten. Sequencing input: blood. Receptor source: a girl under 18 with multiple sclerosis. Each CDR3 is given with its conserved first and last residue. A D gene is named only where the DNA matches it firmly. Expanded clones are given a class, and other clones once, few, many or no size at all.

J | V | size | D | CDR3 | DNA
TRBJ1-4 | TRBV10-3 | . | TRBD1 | CATQGATNEELFF | TGTGCCACGCAGGGGGCAACTAATGAAGAACTGTTTTTT
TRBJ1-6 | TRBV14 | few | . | CASSPNWGFGSPLHF | TGTGCCAGCAGCCCCAATTGGGGGTTCGGATCACCCCTCCACTTT
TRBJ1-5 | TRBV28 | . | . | CASKTRGNQPQHF | TGTGCCAGCAAGACCAGGGGCAATCAGCCCCAGCATTTT
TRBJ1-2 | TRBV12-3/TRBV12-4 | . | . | CASSLAGRPNYGYTF | TGTGCCAGCAGTTTAGCGGGACGCCCGAACTATGGCTACACCTTC
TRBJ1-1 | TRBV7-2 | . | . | CASKSGHLNTEAFF | TGTGCCAGCAAATCGGGACACCTAAACACTGAAGCTTTCTTT
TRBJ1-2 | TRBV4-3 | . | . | CASSPNRGSYGYTF | TGCGCCAGCAGTCCCAATCGAGGCAGTTATGGCTACACCTTC
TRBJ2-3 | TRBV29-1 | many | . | CSSSMAPRDTQYF | TGCAGCTCCAGTATGGCCCCCCGGGATACGCAGTATTTT
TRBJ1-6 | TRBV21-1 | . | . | CASSPTQGKNTYNSPLHF | TGTGCCAGCAGCCCAACTCAAGGAAAGAATACCTATAATTCACCCCTCCACTTT
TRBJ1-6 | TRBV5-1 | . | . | CASSRTAFLWSPLHF | TGCGCCAGCAGCCGGACAGCGTTCCTCTGGTCACCCCTCCACTTT
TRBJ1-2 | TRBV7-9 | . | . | CASSSRWVPGPYGYTF | TGTGCCAGCAGCTCAAGATGGGTGCCGGGGCCCTATGGCTACACCTTC
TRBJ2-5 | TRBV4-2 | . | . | CASSLHPRAETQYF | TGTGCCAGCAGCCTACACCCCAGGGCGGAGACCCAGTACTTC
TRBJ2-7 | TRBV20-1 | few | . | CSASRLEGLSEQYF | TGCAGTGCTAGTCGGCTAGAAGGGCTTTCCGAGCAGTACTTC
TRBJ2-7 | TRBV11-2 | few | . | CASSPIGQGYYEQYF | TGTGCCAGCAGCCCCATCGGGCAGGGATACTACGAGCAGTACTTC
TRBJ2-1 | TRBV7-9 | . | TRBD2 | CASSPTGTSGHNEQFF | TGTGCCAGCAGCCCGACTGGGACTAGCGGACACAATGAGCAGTTCTTC
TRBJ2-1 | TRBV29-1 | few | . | CSVARIRATYNEQFF | TGCAGCGTTGCCCGAATCCGGGCTACCTACAATGAGCAGTTCTTC
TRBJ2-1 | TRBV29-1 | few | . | CSGGQGSNEQFF | TGCAGCGGGGGGCAGGGGAGCAATGAGCAGTTCTTC
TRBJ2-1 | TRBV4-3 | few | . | CASSQDGGIRYNEQFF | TGCGCCAGCAGCCAAGATGGGGGGATACGCTACAATGAGCAGTTCTTC
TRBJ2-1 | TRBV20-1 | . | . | CSARRAGPNNEQFF | TGCAGTGCTAGACGGGCGGGCCCAAACAATGAGCAGTTCTTC
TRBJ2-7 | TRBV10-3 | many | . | CAISYSTGASYEQYF | TGTGCCATCAGTTATTCGACAGGTGCCTCCTACGAGCAGTACTTC
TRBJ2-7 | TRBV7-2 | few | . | CASSLTGGAAIDEQYF | TGTGCCAGCAGCCTGACTGGCGGGGCAGCTATCGACGAGCAGTACTTC
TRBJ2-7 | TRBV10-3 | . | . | CAISESNRAAEQYF | TGTGCCATCAGTGAGTCGAATCGTGCGGCCGAGCAGTACTTC
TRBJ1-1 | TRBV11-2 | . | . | CASSLRWGQTNTEAFF | TGTGCCAGCAGCTTAAGATGGGGTCAGACGAACACTGAAGCTTTCTTT
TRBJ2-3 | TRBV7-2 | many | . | CASSRSRGSDTQYF | TGTGCCAGCAGCAGAAGTCGGGGGTCAGATACGCAGTATTTT
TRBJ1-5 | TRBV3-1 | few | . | CASSQGGSQPQHF | TGTGCCAGCAGCCAAGGGGGGAGTCAGCCCCAGCATTTT
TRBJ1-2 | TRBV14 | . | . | CASSERGFYGYTF | TGTGCCAGCAGCGAAAGGGGATTCTATGGCTACACCTTC
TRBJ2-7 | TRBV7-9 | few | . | CASSLSGVGVWEQYF | TGTGCCAGCAGCTTAAGTGGCGTGGGGGTGTGGGAGCAGTACTTC
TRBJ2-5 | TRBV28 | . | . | CASSLHRGEETQYF | TGTGCCAGCAGTTTGCATAGGGGAGAAGAGACCCAGTACTTC
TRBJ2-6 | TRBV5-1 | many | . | CASSLGGSGANVLTF | TGCGCCAGCAGCCTCGGAGGCTCTGGGGCCAACGTCCTGACTTTC
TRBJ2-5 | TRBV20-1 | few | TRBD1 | CSAPGTAQETQYF | TGCAGTGCCCCGGGGACAGCCCAAGAGACCCAGTACTTC
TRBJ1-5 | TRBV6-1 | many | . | CASSDYGEAQPQHF | TGTGCCAGCAGTGACTATGGGGAGGCTCAGCCCCAGCATTTT
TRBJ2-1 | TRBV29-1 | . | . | CSVVWFRAPYNEQFF | TGCAGCGTTGTTTGGTTCAGGGCCCCCTACAATGAGCAGTTCTTC
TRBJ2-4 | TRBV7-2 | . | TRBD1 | CASSPRTGWAIQYF | TGTGCCAGCAGCCCAAGGACAGGGTGGGCCATTCAGTACTTC
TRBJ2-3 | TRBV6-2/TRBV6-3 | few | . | CASSYRQTSTDTQYF | TGTGCCAGCAGTTACCGACAGACTAGCACAGATACGCAGTATTTT
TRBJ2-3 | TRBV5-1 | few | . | CASSVTGTSTDTQYF | TGCGCCAGCAGCGTGACGGGGACTAGCACAGATACGCAGTATTTT
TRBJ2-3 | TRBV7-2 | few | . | CASSLITGSTDTQYF | TGTGCCAGCAGCTTAATTACGGGTAGCACAGATACGCAGTATTTT
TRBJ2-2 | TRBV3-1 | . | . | CASSRKTGRGRTGELFF | TGTGCCAGCAGCCGAAAAACGGGAAGGGGCAGAACCGGGGAGCTGTTTTTT
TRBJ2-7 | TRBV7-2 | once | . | CASSLQGCEQYF | TGTGCCAGCAGCTTACAGGGTTGCGAGCAGTACTTC
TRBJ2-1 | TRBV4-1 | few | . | CASSQDDEQFF | TGCGCCAGCAGCCAAGATGATGAGCAGTTCTTC
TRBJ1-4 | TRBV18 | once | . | CASSPDVGEKLFF | TGTGCCAGCTCACCCGACGTCGGTGAAAAACTGTTTTTT
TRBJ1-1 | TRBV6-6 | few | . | CASRDPGGLGTEAFF | TGTGCCAGCAGGGACCCCGGGGGGCTGGGCACTGAAGCTTTCTTT
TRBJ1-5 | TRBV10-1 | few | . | CASSDSGFNQPRHF | TGCGCCAGCAGCGACTCAGGGTTCAATCAGCCCCGGCATTTT
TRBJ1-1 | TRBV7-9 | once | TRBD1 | CASSWGQREAFF | TGTGCCAGCAGCTGGGGACAGAGAGAAGCTTTCTTT